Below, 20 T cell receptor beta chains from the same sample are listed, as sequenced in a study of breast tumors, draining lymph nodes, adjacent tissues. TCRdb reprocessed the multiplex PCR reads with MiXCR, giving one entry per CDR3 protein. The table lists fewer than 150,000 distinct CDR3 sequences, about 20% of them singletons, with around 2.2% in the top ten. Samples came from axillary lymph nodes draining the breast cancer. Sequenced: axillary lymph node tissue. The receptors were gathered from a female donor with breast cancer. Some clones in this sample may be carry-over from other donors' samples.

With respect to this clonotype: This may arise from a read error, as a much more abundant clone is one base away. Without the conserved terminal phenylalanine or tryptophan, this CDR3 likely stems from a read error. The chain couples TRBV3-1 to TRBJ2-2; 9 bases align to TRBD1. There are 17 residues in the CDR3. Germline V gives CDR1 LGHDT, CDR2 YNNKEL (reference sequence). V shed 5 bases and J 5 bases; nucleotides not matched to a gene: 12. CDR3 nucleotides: TGTGCCAGCAGCTTAGCTATCGGGACAGGGTCTACCGGGGAGCTGTTTCTT. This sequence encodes CASSLAIGTGSTGELFL.

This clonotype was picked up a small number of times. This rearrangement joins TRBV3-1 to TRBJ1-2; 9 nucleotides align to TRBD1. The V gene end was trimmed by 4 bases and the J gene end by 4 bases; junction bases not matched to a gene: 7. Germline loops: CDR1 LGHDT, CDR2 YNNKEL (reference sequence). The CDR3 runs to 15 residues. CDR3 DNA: TGTGCCAGCAGCCCTAGACAGGGGGGTGTCTATGGCTACACCTTC. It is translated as CASSPRQGGVYGYTF. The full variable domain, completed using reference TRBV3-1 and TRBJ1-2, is DTAVSQTPKYLVTQMGNDKSIKCEQNLGHDTMYWYKQDSKKFLKIMFSYNNKELIINETVPNRFSPKSPDKAHLNLHINSLELGDSAVYFCASSPRQGGVYGYTFGSGTRLTVV.

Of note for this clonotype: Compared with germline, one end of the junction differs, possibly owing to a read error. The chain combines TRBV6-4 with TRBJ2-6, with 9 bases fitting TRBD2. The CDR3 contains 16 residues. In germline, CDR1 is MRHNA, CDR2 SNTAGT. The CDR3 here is CASSDSGRGGANALTF. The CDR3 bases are TGTGCCAGCAGTGACAGCGGCCGCGGGGGGGCCAACGCCCTGACTTTC.

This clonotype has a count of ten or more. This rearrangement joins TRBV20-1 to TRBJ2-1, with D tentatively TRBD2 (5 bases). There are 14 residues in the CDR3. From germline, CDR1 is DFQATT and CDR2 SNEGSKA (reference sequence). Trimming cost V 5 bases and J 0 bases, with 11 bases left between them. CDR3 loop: CSALARSSYNEQFF. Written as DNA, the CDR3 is TGCAGTGCTTTAGCGCGAAGCTCCTACAATGAGCAGTTCTTC.

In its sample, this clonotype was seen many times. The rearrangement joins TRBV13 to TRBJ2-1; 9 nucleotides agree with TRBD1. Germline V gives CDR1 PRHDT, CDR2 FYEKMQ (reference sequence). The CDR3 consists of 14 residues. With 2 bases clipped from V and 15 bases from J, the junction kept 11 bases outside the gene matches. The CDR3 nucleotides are TGTGCCAGCAGCTTAATAGGGGGGGGACAGGGACCGTTCTTC. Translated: CASSLIGGGQGPFF.

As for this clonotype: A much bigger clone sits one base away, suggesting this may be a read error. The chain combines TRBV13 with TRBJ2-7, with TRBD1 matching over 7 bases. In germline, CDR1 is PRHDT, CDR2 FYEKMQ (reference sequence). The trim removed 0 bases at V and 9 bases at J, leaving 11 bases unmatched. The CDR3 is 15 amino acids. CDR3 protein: CASSLGTGSYDGQYF. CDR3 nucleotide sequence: TGTGCCAGCAGCTTAGGGACAGGGTCTTACGACGGGCAGTACTTC.

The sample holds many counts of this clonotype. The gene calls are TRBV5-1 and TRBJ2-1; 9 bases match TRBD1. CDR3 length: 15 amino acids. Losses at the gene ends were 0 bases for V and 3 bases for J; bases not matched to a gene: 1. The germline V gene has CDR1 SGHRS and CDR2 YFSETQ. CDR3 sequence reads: CASSLGQGDYNEQFF. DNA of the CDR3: TGCGCCAGCAGCTTGGGACAGGGGGACTACAATGAGCAGTTCTTC.

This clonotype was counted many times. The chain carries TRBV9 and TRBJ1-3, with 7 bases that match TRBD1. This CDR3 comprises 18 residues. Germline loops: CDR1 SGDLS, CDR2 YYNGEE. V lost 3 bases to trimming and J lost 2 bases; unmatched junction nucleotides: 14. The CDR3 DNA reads TGTGCCAGCAGCGCCCAACCGTACAGGGGATTTGCTGGAAACACCATATATTTT. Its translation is CASSAQPYRGFAGNTIYF.

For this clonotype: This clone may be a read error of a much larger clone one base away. The CDR3 nucleotides read TGTGCCAGCAGACCGGAGGGGTCTTCCTTGGAGCAGCACTTC. This gives the protein CASRPEGSSLEQHF. The chain links TRBV3-1 to TRBJ2-7, with TRBD2 as a possible D gene (6 bases). The CDR3 loop spans 14 amino acids. Germline loops: CDR1 LGHDT, CDR2 YNNKEL (reference sequence).

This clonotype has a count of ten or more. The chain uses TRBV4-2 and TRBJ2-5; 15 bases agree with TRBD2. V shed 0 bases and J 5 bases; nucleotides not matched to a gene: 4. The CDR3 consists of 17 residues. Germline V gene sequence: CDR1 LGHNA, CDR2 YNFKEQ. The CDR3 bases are TGTGCCAGCAGCCAAGATCGGACTAGCGGGGGGGGGGAGACCCAGTACTTC. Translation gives CASSQDRTSGGGETQYF.

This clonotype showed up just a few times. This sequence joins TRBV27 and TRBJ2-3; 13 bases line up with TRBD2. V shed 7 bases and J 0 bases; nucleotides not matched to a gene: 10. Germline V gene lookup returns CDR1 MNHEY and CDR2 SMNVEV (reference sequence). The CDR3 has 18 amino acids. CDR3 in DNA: TGTGCCAGCAAACCCCGACGGGGACTAGCGGGGAGCACAGATACGCAGTATTTT. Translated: CASKPRRGLAGSTDTQYF.

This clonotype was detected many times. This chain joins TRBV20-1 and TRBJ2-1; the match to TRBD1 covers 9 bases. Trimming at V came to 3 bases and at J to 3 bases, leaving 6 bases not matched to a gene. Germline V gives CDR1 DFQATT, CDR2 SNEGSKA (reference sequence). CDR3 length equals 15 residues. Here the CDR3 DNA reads TGCAGTGCTAGGGCCGGGACAGGGAACTACAATGAGCAGTTCTTC. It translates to CSARAGTGNYNEQFF.

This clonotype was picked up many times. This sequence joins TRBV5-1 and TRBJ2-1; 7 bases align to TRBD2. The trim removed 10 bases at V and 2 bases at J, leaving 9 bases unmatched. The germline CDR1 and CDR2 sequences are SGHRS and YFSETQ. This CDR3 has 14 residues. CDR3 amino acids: CASNGRLPYNEQFF. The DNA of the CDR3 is TGCGCCTCGAACGGGAGGCTCCCCTACAATGAGCAGTTCTTC.

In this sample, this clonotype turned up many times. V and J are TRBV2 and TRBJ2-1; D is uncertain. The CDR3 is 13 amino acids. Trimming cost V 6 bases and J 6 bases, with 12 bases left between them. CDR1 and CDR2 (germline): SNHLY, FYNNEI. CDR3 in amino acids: CASSINVGNEQFF. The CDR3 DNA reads TGTGCCAGCAGCATTAATGTGGGCAATGAGCAGTTCTTC.

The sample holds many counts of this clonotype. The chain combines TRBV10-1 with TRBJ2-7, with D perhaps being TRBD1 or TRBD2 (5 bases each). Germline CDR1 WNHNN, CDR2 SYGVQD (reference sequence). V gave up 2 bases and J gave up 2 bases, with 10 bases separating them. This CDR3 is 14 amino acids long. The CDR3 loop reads CASSEGTYTYEQYF. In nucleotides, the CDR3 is TGCGCCAGCAGTGAGGGGACGTACACCTACGAGCAGTACTTC.

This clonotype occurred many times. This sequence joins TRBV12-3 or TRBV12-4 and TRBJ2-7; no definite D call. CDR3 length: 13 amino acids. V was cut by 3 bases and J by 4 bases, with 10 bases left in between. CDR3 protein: CASSLVEGYEQYF. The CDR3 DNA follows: TGTGCCAGCAGTTTGGTCGAAGGATACGAGCAGTACTTC.

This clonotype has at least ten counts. CDR3 nucleotides: TGTGCCAGCAGCCTCAGAGGGGGCTCCTCTGGGGCCAACGTCCTGACTTTC. It is translated as CASSLRGGSSGANVLTF. The rearrangement joins TRBV7-6 to TRBJ2-6; 7 nucleotides agree with TRBD1. This CDR3 spans 17 amino acids. V lost 5 bases, J lost 0 bases, and 7 bases stayed unmatched. Germline V gives CDR1 SGHVS, CDR2 FNYEAQ.

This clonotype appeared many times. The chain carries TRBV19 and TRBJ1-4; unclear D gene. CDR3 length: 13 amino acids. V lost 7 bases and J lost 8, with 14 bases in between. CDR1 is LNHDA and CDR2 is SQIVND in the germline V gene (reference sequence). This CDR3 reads CASNSRVGEKLFF. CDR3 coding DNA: TGTGCCAGTAATTCGAGGGTAGGGGAAAAACTGTTTTTT.

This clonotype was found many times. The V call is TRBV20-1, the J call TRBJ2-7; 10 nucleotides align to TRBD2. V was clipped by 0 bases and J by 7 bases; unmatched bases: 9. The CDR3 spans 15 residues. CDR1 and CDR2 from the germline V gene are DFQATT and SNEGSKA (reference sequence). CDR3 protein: CSARELAGTIWEQYF. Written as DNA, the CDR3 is TGCAGTGCTAGAGAACTAGCGGGGACTATTTGGGAGCAGTACTTC.

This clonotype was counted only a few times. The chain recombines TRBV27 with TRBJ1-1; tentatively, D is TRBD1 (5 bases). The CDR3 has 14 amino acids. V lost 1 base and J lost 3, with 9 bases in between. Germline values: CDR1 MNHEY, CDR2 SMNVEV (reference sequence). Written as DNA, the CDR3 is TGTGCCAGCAGTTTATGGGGCAGGGACACTGAAGCTTTCTTT. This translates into CASSLWGRDTEAFF.